This TCR beta chain appears in the sequencing data of a study of CD8 T cells in ankylosing spondylitis (dated by TCRdb to about 2017). As for the study more broadly: The study set out to find disease-linked TCR variants by profiling T cell receptor beta repertoires in ankylosing spondylitis patients and healthy donors. Peripheral blood was sampled, and synovial fluid was also collected from ankylosing spondylitis patients. The full study cohort comprised 25 ankylosing spondylitis patients and over 95 healthy donors. Findings and caveats that apply to the study as a whole: Some motif variants had previously been reported in the synovial fluid and blood of reactive arthritis patients, which suggests shared mechanisms of disease initiation. The disease-linked clones were reported to be significantly enriched in matched synovial fluid samples from ankylosing spondylitis patients. A TCR beta motif of seven or eight highly homologous amino acid variants appeared characteristic of blood from ankylosing spondylitis patients. The disease-linked clones showed a CD8+ phenotype and occurred at relatively low frequencies in peripheral blood.

CDR1 is given as MNHEY and CDR2 as SMNVEV, both from the germline V gene (reference sequence). After removal of 6 bases from V and 2 bases from J, the junction retains 3 bases not matched to a gene. The CDR3 sequence holds 14 residues, the cysteine and phenylalanine included. Just CDR3 DNA is preserved here, 42 bases in frame from base 1. Note on this clonotype: Which antigen it targets is not known. Per-base quality was not reported, and no clone a single base away is much larger than it.

The data were produced on an Illumina HiSeq 2500. Quantitative 5'-RACE with molecular barcodes was the method used to prepare the TCR beta libraries. Under the source paper's analysis protocol: Disease-linked TCR variants were identified with a new computational method built on a probabilistic model of VDJ rearrangement. TCRdb's own reprocessing of the public reads used fastp at Q25 and MiXCR and kept productive beta chains. One record per CDR3 amino acid sequence lists the most common genes and DNA. TCRdb's processing, not the study's, gives the V and J calls here. The sample contains roughly 300,000 distinct CDR3 sequences, 6.5% to 10% of them found a single time. The ten largest clones represent approximately 15% of the sample.

The receptor comes from a male donor with ankylosing spondylitis. The sample taken for sequencing was blood, either unsorted or a sorted T cell fraction (not recorded which). The rearranged segments are TRBV27 and TRBJ1-5, with 8 bases matching TRBD1. The CDR3 loop reads CASRTGGGNQPQHF. The DNA reads as follows: TGTGCCAGCAGAACAGGGGGAGGCAATCAGCCCCAGCATTTT.